The 5 T cell receptor beta chains below were found in one sample sequenced in a study of shared clonotypes between healthy human individuals. Libraries were prepared by immunoSEQ multiplex PCR; TCRdb keeps only in-frame clonotypes and omits some of them. The sample consists of 2.3 million or so clones, over 90% of them appearing once. Specimen: naive CD4+ T cells from PBMCs. As for subset: CD45RA+ positively selected. These receptors originate from a man younger than 30 in good health. Some clones in this sample may be carry-over from other donors' samples.

This rearrangement joins TRBV7-9 to TRBJ1-4, with D perhaps matching TRBD1 (6 bases). V shed 5 bases and J shed 8 bases, with 15 bases lying between them. CDR3 size: 14 residues. Germline V gives CDR1 SEHNR, CDR2 FQNEAQ (reference sequence). CDR3 loop: CASSLTGRWEKLFF. Here the CDR3 DNA reads TGTGCCAGCAGCCTAACAGGGAGATGGGAAAAACTGTTTTTT.

This rearrangement joins TRBV5-1 to TRBJ2-1, with D possibly TRBD2 on 5 matching bases. Germline V gene sequence: CDR1 SGHRS, CDR2 YFSETQ. The ends were cut back, 1 base at V and 10 bases at J, with 18 bases in the middle. CDR3 length: 15 residues. DNA of the CDR3: TGCGCCAGCAGCTTGTTGCTAGCCACCGGGGAGGAGCAGTTCTTC. Encoded protein: CASSLLLATGEEQFF.

The chain is built from TRBV4-3 and TRBJ2-1, with D perhaps TRBD2 (6 bases). V was pared by 5 bases and J by 8 bases, with 13 bases between. This CDR3 has 13 amino acids. The germline CDR1 and CDR2 sequences are LGHNA and YSLEER. Here the CDR3 DNA reads TGCGCCAGCAGCAGTAGACTAGGGGATGAGCAGTTCTTC. This sequence encodes CASSSRLGDEQFF.

The chain uses TRBV6-5 and TRBJ1-1, with D unresolved. The CDR3 has 13 residues. V dropped 2 bases and J dropped 4 bases, with 8 bases sitting between them. CDR1 MNHEY and CDR2 SVGAGI come from the germline V gene. DNA for the CDR3: TGTGCCAGCAGTTACGGTCAGATCACTGAAGCTTTCTTT. Its translation: CASSYGQITEAFF.

As to this clone: The same CDR3 is also encoded by other DNA sequences in this sample. The V gene is TRBV7-9, the J gene TRBJ2-7; D not certain. The CDR3 has 13 residues. V lost 1 base to trimming and J lost 3 bases, with 7 bases between them. Germline V CDR1 and CDR2: SEHNR, FQNEAQ (reference sequence). The CDR3 DNA sequence: TGTGCCAGCAGCTTAGGGACGGGCTACGAGCAGTACTTC. Amino acids: CASSLGTGYEQYF.